This T cell receptor beta chain was identified during a study of shared clonotypes between healthy human individuals. Study findings and constraints: It was only blood that was sampled, and tissue repertoires likely differ. The four-donor shared clonotypes exceeded non-shared clonotypes in generation probability, with non-shared ones scoring lower.

A note on this clone: Its target is unknown.

Here immunoSEQ multiplex PCR was the method, and the copy in TCRdb shows in-frame clones only, minus some. The sample records 2 million to 3 million clones, over 85% being singletons. CDR3 length: 17 residues. V gave up 1 base and J gave up 8 bases, with 21 bases separating them. The germline CDR1 and CDR2 sequences are SGHVS and FQNEAQ. The TCR comes from a man aged 18 to 35 in good health. This chain uses TRBV7-8 with TRBJ2-1, with D possibly matching TRBD2 (5 bases). Specimen: naive CD4+ T cells sorted from blood. Subset: CD45RA+ positively selected. CDR3 coding DNA: TGTGCCAGCAGCTTAGTGCCTTCATGGAGCGGATTGGATGAGCAGTTCTTC. It encodes CASSLVPSWSGLDEQFF.